Included here is one TCR beta chain sequence, with context. What it binds is not known. As processed by the authors: ImmunoSEQ only sent back junction sequences with no quality scores, so filtering was done differently. Measured with immunoSEQ multiplex PCR; TCRdb has only the in-frame clones, and not every one. V, J and clone size derive from that table, while D and trimming were established from the DNA sequence. The table includes approximately 640,000 clones, approximately 75% detected once. This sample is part of a study of shared clonotypes between healthy human individuals. Germline V gene sequence: CDR1 MNHEY, CDR2 SVGAGI. The length of the CDR3 is 14 residues. V lost 6 bases, J lost 3 bases, and 6 bases stayed unmatched. Study-level findings and limits: Among a few donors, approximately 4.6% of naive CD4 clonotypes were found in common. An expected dependence of interdonor clonotype sharing on sequencing depth was noted.

V usage is TRBV6-5 and J usage is TRBJ2-7; TRBD1 matches at 9 bases. The material sequenced was memory CD4+ T cells sorted from blood. Subset denoted: CD45RA-negative fraction. The receptor was derived from a woman in her twenties or thirties in good health. DNA for the CDR3: TGTGCCAGCAGCCACGGACAGGGGAGCTACGAGCAGTACTTC. Translation: CASSHGQGSYEQYF.